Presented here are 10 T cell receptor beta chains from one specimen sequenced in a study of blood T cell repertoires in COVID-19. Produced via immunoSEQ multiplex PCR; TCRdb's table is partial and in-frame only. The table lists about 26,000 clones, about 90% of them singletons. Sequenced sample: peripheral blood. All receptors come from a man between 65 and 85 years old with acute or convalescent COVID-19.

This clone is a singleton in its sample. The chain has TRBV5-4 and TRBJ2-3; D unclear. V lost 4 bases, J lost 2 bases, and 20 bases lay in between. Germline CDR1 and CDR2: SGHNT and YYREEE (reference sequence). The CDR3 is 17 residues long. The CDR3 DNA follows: TGTGCCAGCAGCCCACCAGGCCTTGAATCGAACACAGATACGCAGTATTTT. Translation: CASSPPGLESNTDTQYF.

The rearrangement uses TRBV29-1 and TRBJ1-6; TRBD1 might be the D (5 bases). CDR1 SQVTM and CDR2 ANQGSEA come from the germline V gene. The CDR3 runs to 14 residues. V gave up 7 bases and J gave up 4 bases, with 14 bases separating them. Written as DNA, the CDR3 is TGCAGCGCGAAATTTGGACAATATAATTCACCCCTCCACTTT. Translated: CSAKFGQYNSPLHF.

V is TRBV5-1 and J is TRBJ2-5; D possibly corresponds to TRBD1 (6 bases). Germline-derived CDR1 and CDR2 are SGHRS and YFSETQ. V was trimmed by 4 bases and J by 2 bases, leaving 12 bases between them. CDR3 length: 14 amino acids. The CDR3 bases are TGCGCCAGCAGCCAGGGGCCCGAACAAGAGACCCAGTACTTC. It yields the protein CASSQGPEQETQYF.

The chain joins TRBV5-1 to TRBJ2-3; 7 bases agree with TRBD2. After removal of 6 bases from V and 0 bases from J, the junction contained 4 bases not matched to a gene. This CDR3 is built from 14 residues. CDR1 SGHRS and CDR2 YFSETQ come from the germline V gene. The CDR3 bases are TGCGCCAGCACCCTAGCGGCTAGCACAGATACGCAGTATTTT. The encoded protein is CASTLAASTDTQYF.

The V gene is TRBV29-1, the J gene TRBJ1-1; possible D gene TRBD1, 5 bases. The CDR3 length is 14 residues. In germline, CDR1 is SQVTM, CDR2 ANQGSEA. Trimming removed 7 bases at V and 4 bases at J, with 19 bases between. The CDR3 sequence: CSARSQGGPTEAFF. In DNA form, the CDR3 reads TGCAGCGCAAGGAGCCAGGGTGGACCCACTGAAGCTTTCTTT.

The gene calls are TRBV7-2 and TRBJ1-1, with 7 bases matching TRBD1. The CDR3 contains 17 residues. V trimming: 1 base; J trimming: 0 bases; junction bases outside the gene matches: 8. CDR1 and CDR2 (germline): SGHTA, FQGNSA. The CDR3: CASSLGRQGNLNTEAFF. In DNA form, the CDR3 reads TGTGCCAGCAGCTTAGGACGACAGGGTAACTTGAACACTGAAGCTTTCTTT.

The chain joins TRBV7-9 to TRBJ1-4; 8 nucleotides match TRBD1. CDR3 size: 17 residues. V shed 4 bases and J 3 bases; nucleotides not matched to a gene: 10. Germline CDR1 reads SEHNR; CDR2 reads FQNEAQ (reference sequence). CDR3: CASSSGAGGRSNEKLFF. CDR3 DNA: TGTGCCAGCAGCTCCGGAGCAGGGGGCCGATCTAATGAAAAACTGTTTTTT.

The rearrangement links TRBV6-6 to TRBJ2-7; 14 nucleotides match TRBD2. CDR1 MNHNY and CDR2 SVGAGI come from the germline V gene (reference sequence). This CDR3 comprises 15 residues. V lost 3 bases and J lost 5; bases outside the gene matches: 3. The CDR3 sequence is CASSYPTSGRDEQYF. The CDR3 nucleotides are TGTGCCAGCAGTTATCCGACTAGCGGGAGGGACGAGCAGTACTTC.

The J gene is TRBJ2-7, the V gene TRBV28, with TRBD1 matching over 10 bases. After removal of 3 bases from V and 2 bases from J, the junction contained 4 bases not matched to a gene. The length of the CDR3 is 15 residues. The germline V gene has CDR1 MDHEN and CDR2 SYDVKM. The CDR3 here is CASSFGQGDTYEQYF. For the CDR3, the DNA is TGTGCCAGCAGTTTTGGACAGGGGGACACCTACGAGCAGTACTTC.

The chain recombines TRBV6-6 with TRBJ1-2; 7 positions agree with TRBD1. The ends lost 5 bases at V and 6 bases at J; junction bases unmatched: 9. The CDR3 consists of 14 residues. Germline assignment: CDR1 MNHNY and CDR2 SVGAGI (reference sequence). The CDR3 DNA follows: TGTGCCAGCAGTCCGACAGGGAGATTGGATGGCTACACCTTC. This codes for CASSPTGRLDGYTF.